Below are 3 T cell receptor beta chains sequenced from a single sample in a study of memory B cells and T cells in multiple sclerosis. Using immunoSEQ multiplex PCR, the repertoire was profiled, and TCRdb retains in-frame clones only, with some absent. Among about 42,000 clones listed, more than 65% were seen once. These receptors lack a known antigen. Stimulus-free culture yielded autoproliferating CFSE-dim and non-proliferating CFSE-high T cells, each sequenced separately. Roughly 5x10^7 CFSE-labeled PBMCs were cultured less than nine days unstimulated, then replicate wells were pooled. The sample consisted of PBMCs from blood kept in culture. Receptor source: a human donor with multiple sclerosis.

The chain links TRBV19 to TRBJ2-7, with 11 nucleotides matching TRBD2. Trimming at V came to 3 bases and at J to 6 bases, leaving 10 bases not matched to a gene. Germline loops: CDR1 LNHDA, CDR2 SQIVND (reference sequence). The CDR3 sequence is 16 residues long. The CDR3 loop reads CASSITSGGSASEQYF. The DNA for the CDR3 is TGTGCCAGTAGTATCACTAGCGGGGGTTCCGCCAGCGAGCAGTACTTC.

This chain links TRBV10-3 with TRBJ1-3, with 7 bases aligning to TRBD1. Unmatched junction bases numbered 4, after V lost 7 bases and J lost 7 bases. Germline lookup yields CDR1 ENHRY and CDR2 SYGVKD. The CDR3 runs to 12 residues. This CDR3 reads CAIKQGQNTIYF. Here the CDR3 DNA reads TGTGCCATCAAACAGGGGCAGAACACCATATATTTT.

The chain is built from TRBV7-2 and TRBJ2-2, with D unclear. The length of the CDR3 is 15 residues. Germline CDR1 SGHTA, CDR2 FQGNSA. Trimming removed 2 bases from V and 0 bases from J, with 7 bases in between. The CDR3: CASSLMATNTGELFF. CDR3 nucleotide sequence: TGTGCCAGCAGCTTAATGGCTACGAACACCGGGGAGCTGTTTTTT.